This passage covers 4 T cell receptor beta chains from one sample sequenced in a study of blood T cell repertoires in COVID-19. Produced via immunoSEQ multiplex PCR; TCRdb's table is partial and in-frame only. The sample consists of some 150,000 clones, 70% to 90% of them appearing once. Sequencing was done on a sample of peripheral blood. These receptor sequences come from a man between 70 and 80 years old with acute or convalescent COVID-19.

This clone showed up just a few times. V and J are TRBV19 and TRBJ2-7, with 7 bases identical to TRBD1. CDR3 length: 14 amino acids. The ends lost 5 bases at V and 6 bases at J; junction bases unmatched: 10. Germline V lookup: CDR1 LNHDA, CDR2 SQIVND (reference sequence). The CDR3 reads CASSWAGGDGEQYF. The CDR3 coding sequence is TGTGCCAGTAGTTGGGCAGGGGGAGATGGCGAGCAGTACTTC.

The chain carries TRBV6-4 and TRBJ1-1; possibly TRBD1 for D (6 bases). There are 14 residues in the CDR3. CDR1 is MRHNA and CDR2 is SNTAGT in the germline V gene. V was pared by 5 bases and J by 7 bases, with 17 bases between. The chain's CDR3 is CASSPLGGLSEAFF. In DNA form, the CDR3 reads TGTGCCAGCAGTCCCTTAGGGGGATTAAGTGAAGCTTTCTTT.

This clone was counted once. The J gene is TRBJ1-1, the V gene TRBV7-9; no clear D gene. CDR1 is SEHNR, CDR2 FQNEAQ, per germline (reference sequence). V lost 1 base and J lost 0, with 9 bases in between. The CDR3 consists of 15 residues. CDR3 DNA: TGTGCCAGCAGCTTAGGAGAGGCCCTGAACACTGAAGCTTTCTTT. Translating gives CASSLGEALNTEAFF. Variable domain in full (rest from reference TRBV7-9 and TRBJ1-1): DTGVSQNPRHKITKRGQNVTFRCDPISEHNRLYWYRQTLGQGPEFLTYFQNEAQLEKSRLLSDRFSAERPKGSFSTLEIQRTEQGDSAMYLCASSLGEALNTEAFFGQGTRLTVV.

V and J are TRBV24-1 and TRBJ1-5, with D perhaps TRBD1 (6 bases). Trimming cost V 4 bases and J 7 bases, with 10 bases left between them. The CDR3 has 13 residues. The germline V gene encodes CDR1 KGHDR and CDR2 SFDVKD. The CDR3 here is CATSDRQDQPQHF. CDR3 coding DNA: TGTGCCACCAGTGACAGACAGGACCAGCCCCAGCATTTT.